This T cell receptor beta chain appears in the sequencing data of a study of human T cells and chemical hapten exposure (dated by TCRdb to the early 2020s). Study-wide context: For sensitization, 2% DPC in acetone was applied to a 2 cm by 2 cm area of upper inner arm skin. Weekly therapeutic DPC doses were additionally applied to the scalp of patients throughout the roughly 23-week study period. Patch tests used Finn chambers with 0.01% DPC on the upper back, scored after 6 days by International Contact Dermatitis Research Group standards. The patient cohort, mostly female, included alopecia areata with under or over 50% scalp involvement, alopecia totalis and alopecia universalis. Libraries were pooled for sequencing, and variation in per-sample TCR yields was attributed mainly to small differences in library volumes within the pool. Peripheral blood TCR repertoire changes were tracked in vivo in alopecia patients during primary and secondary sensitization to the hapten diphenylcyclopropenone (DPC). Blood samples were taken from patients before sensitization (week 0) and then at 2, 6 and about 24 weeks after DPC sensitization. For TCR sequencing, blood came from approximately 29 alopecia patients at anywhere from one to four time points (pre-sensitization, 2, 6 and 24 weeks). Here is what the overall study found, with its caveats: Patch test score correlated positively with the number of PT1 expanded TCRs, reaching significance at thresholds 8, 16 and 32 but not at 4. Alopecia, a presumed autoimmune disease, was present in all patients, so the immune response of the patients might differ from that of healthy individuals. After repeated subsampling, the strength of the expansion versus patch-test correlation and the threshold at which it became significant changed. Expanded TCRs formed significantly more large CDR3 similarity clusters than pre-sensitization or healthy control sets, consistent with antigen-driven responses. The number of TCRs above 1 in 1000 frequency did not change with DPC sensitization; there was no evidence of global repertoire structure alterations.

Measured from the cysteine to the phenylalanine, the CDR3 is 15 residues long. Solely the CDR3 DNA is kept, with 45 bases framed from the first base. V is cut by 0 bases and J by 0 bases, and the space between the germline ends is 6 bases. CDR1 and CDR2 are read off the germline V gene as MNHEY and SVGAGI. The time point label of this sample denotes: patch test 2, 6 weeks after DPC sensitization. In the paper's terms, the treatment or condition label means: therapeutic diphenylcyclopropenone sensitization with weekly scalp DPC. At every patch-test visit, the blood draw took place before the patch test was put on. Patients were considered eligible if aged 18 to 70, diagnosed with alopecia and deemed suitable for DPC therapy, and patients were excluded if pregnant. Total RNA was isolated from unfractionated whole blood collected in Tempus Blood RNA tubes. This clonotype was recorded a few times. Which antigen it targets is not known. No qualities accompany the bases; no much larger clone lies one base away.

Preparation of the library involved RACE. The sequencer was a NextSeq 500. During library preparation, unique molecular identifiers were attached to individual cDNA molecules so that TCRs could be counted quantitatively and reproducibly. Each blood RNA sample was used to sequence both TCR alpha and TCR beta chains. The paper's data handling went like this. Samples had a median of approximately 96,000 TCRs, with a range from roughly 23,224 to 700,000. V, J and CDR3 annotation of the TCR reads was performed with the Decombinator software suite. For the PS versus PT1 abundance plots, all samples were subsampled to the same number of TCRs (28,000). Expanded TCRs were defined as absent before sensitization and observed at least eight times at the 2-week time point. TCRdb applied fastp at Q25 and MiXCR to the public reads, then kept only in-frame beta chains. Each record represents a unique CDR3 protein, reported with the most common genes and DNA among its rows. TCRdb, not the original authors, processed these V and J calls. This sample is represented by about 73,000 distinct CDR3 sequences; about 8% of them were singletons. The ten largest clones take up roughly 3% of the sample.

The source is a woman in her forties or fifties with alopecia areata. Some clones in this sample may be carry-over from other donors' samples. The sample here was whole blood, taken in connection with sensitization to the hapten diphenylcyclopropenone (DPC). The chain is assembled from TRBV6-5 and TRBJ2-4, with the D gene too uncertain to name. The nucleotides read TGTGCCAGCAGTTACTCCCAATCAGCCAAAAACATTCAGTACTTC. Translation gives CASSYSQSAKNIQYF.